This T cell receptor (beta chain) was recovered during a study of cytomegalovirus exposure and HLA in healthy donors. Study-level findings and limits: Association of a missense DCLRE1C variant with TCR beta V- and J-gene trimming was reported in a later analysis. Three chains linked to CMV were shown in vitro to be specific for CMV antigens. In a later analysis, 15,000 to 20,000 TCR beta sequences were associated with HLA alleles at 0.05 false discovery rate.

PCR involved 60 Vbeta and 13 Jbeta primers. Only in-frame clones appear in the TCRdb table, and some are missing; sequencing was by immunoSEQ multiplex PCR. The sample holds fewer than 150,000 clones, roughly 80% seen once. On this clone itself: Its antigen is currently unknown.

Trimming cost V 8 bases and J 4 bases, with 14 bases left between them. The V gene's germline CDR1 is SNHLY and CDR2 FYNNEI. The CDR3 is 13 amino acids. The rearrangement uses TRBV2 and TRBJ2-5; D may be TRBD2 (5 bases). The source is a man in his 60s in good health and CMV-seropositive. Sample: PBMCs. Here the CDR3 reads CASSEVGGETQYF. CDR3 DNA sequence: TGTGCCAGCTCGGAGGTAGGAGGAGAGACCCAGTACTTC. Complete variable domain (other parts from reference TRBV2 and TRBJ2-5): EPEVTQTPSHQVTQMGQEVILRCVPISNHLYFYWYRQILGQKVEFLVSFYNNEISEKSEIFDDQFSVERPDGSNFTLKIRSTKLEDSAMYFCASSEVGGETQYFGPGTRLLVL.